This is a list of T cell receptor beta chains from one sample in a study of blood T cell repertoires in COVID-19. The method was immunoSEQ multiplex PCR; TCRdb's version includes in-frame clones alone and lacks a portion of them. The repertoire has 150,000 to 250,000 clones, 65% to 90% of them found once; the top ten carry over 9.5%. Sequenced: PBMCs or T cells enriched from blood (not recorded which). The origin of the receptors is a man aged 35-49 years who had recovered from COVID-19. Both conserved end residues are part of each CDR3. Each record gives: clone size, V gene, D gene, J gene, CDR3 protein, CDR3 DNA. D genes are given only for firm matches. Clone size is given for some rows only: seen once, a few or many times, or a class if the clone is expanded.

size: NA
V: TRBV11-3
D: TRBD2
J: TRBJ2-1
CDR3: CASSLAGGNEQFF
DNA: TGTGCCAGCAGTCTAGCGGGAGGCAATGAGCAGTTCTTC

size: NA
V: TRBV24-1
D: TRBD1
J: TRBJ2-7
CDR3: CALSSGPTGSLYEQYF
DNA: TGTGCCCTCAGCTCGGGGCCGACAGGGTCCCTCTACGAGCAGTACTTC

size: once
V: TRBV7-9
D: NA
J: TRBJ1-1
CDR3: CASSSTSGQRTEAFF
DNA: TGTGCCAGCAGCTCCACCTCAGGGCAGCGCACTGAAGCTTTCTTT

size: NA
V: TRBV6-5
D: NA
J: TRBJ1-1
CDR3: CASRPNGLNTEAFF
DNA: TGTGCCAGCAGGCCTAATGGTTTGAACACTGAAGCTTTCTTT

size: few
V: TRBV29-1
D: NA
J: TRBJ1-2
CDR3: CSVLINYGYTF
DNA: TGCAGCGTGCTAATTAACTATGGCTACACCTTC

size: NA
V: TRBV7-2
D: TRBD1
J: TRBJ1-2
CDR3: CASSGGTGTLTYGYTF
DNA: TGTGCCAGCAGCGGGGGGACAGGAACCTTAACCTATGGCTACACCTTC

size: once
V: TRBV2
D: TRBD1
J: TRBJ2-2
CDR3: CARQGALGTGELFF
DNA: TGTGCCAGACAGGGGGCGCTTGGGACCGGGGAGCTGTTTTTT

size: NA
V: TRBV4-3
D: TRBD1
J: TRBJ1-1
CDR3: CASSQDKGQGTTEAFF
DNA: TGCGCCAGCAGCCAGGACAAGGGACAGGGGACCACTGAAGCTTTCTTT

size: NA
V: TRBV4-1
D: TRBD1
J: TRBJ1-6
CDR3: CASSQDGGDRADLDSPLHF
DNA: TGCGCCAGCAGCCAAGATGGGGGGGACAGGGCCGACCTCGATTCACCCCTCCACTTT

size: NA
V: TRBV6-1
D: TRBD1
J: TRBJ1-4
CDR3: CASSEMTGVNEKLFF
DNA: TGTGCCAGCAGTGAAATGACAGGGGTTAACGAAAAACTGTTTTTT

size: few
V: TRBV7-8
D: NA
J: TRBJ1-5
CDR3: CASSLVGGTGNQPQHF
DNA: TGTGCCAGCAGCTTAGTAGGGGGAACGGGCAATCAGCCCCAGCATTTT

size: NA
V: TRBV6-4
D: NA
J: TRBJ2-1
CDR3: CASSLTGGASEQFF
DNA: TGTGCCAGCAGCCTCACAGGAGGGGCGAGTGAGCAGTTCTTC

size: NA
V: TRBV2
D: TRBD1
J: TRBJ1-1
CDR3: CASATGVTEAFF
DNA: TGTGCCAGCGCGACAGGGGTCACTGAAGCTTTCTTT

size: NA
V: TRBV5-4
D: NA
J: TRBJ1-6
CDR3: CASSSTEGLVTYNSPLHF
DNA: TGTGCCAGCAGCTCGACGGAGGGTTTAGTGACCTATAATTCACCCCTCCACTTT

size: NA
V: TRBV4-3
D: NA
J: TRBJ1-2
CDR3: CASSPGRRSGVPYGYTF
DNA: TGCGCCAGCAGCCCAGGCCGGAGGTCAGGGGTTCCCTATGGCTACACCTTC

size: NA
V: TRBV6-2/TRBV6-3
D: TRBD1
J: TRBJ1-5
CDR3: CASSSQTGRVFQPQHF
DNA: TGTGCCAGCAGTTCACAGACAGGGAGAGTGTTTCAGCCCCAGCATTTT

size: NA
V: TRBV6-5
D: NA
J: TRBJ1-1
CDR3: CASSYNQGSNTEAFF
DNA: TGTGCCAGCAGTTATAATCAGGGATCGAACACTGAAGCTTTCTTT

size: few
V: TRBV20-1
D: NA
J: TRBJ1-5
CDR3: CSASPVINQPQHF
DNA: TGCAGTGCTAGTCCAGTCATTAATCAGCCCCAGCATTTT

size: NA
V: TRBV7-8
D: NA
J: TRBJ1-1
CDR3: CASSADRPNTEAFF
DNA: TGTGCCAGCAGCGCCGACAGACCGAACACTGAAGCTTTCTTT

size: NA
V: TRBV5-6
D: NA
J: TRBJ2-7
CDR3: CASSFQGRGEQYF
DNA: TGTGCCAGCAGCTTCCAGGGCAGGGGCGAGCAGTACTTC

size: NA
V: TRBV9
D: NA
J: TRBJ1-1
CDR3: CASSVGQGYTEAFF
DNA: TGTGCCAGCAGTGTGGGGCAGGGTTACACTGAAGCTTTCTTT

size: NA
V: TRBV12-3/TRBV12-4
D: NA
J: TRBJ1-3
CDR3: CASLTDPGNTIYF
DNA: TGTGCCAGCTTGACAGACCCTGGAAACACCATATATTTT

size: few
V: TRBV2
D: NA
J: TRBJ1-5
CDR3: CASRRDSNQPQHF
DNA: TGTGCCAGCCGCAGGGATAGCAATCAGCCCCAGCATTTT

size: NA
V: TRBV28
D: TRBD2
J: TRBJ2-7
CDR3: CASTLSGGAASYEQYF
DNA: TGTGCCAGCACCCTATCCGGGGGGGCGGCCTCCTACGAGCAGTACTTC

size: NA
V: TRBV7-9
D: NA
J: TRBJ2-5
CDR3: CASSSQGFETQYF
DNA: TGTGCCAGCAGCTCACAGGGTTTTGAGACCCAGTACTTC

size: NA
V: TRBV30
D: TRBD1
J: TRBJ1-1
CDR3: CAWSVGTANTEAFF
DNA: TGTGCCTGGAGTGTCGGGACAGCGAACACTGAAGCTTTCTTT